Detailed here is one T cell receptor beta chain. CDR1 is LNHDA and CDR2 is SQIVND in the germline V gene (reference sequence). CDR3 length equals 11 residues. Deletions cut 5 bases from V and 6 bases from J, with 6 bases between. This record comes from a study of control samples from healthy donors and cancer patients. Clones were sequenced by immunoSEQ multiplex PCR, and TCRdb holds only the in-frame ones, with some missing. This table holds more than 150,000 clones, about 93% found once. The chain recombines TRBV19 with TRBJ2-3, with D possibly TRBD2 on 5 matching bases. Sequenced: blood. The sequence came from a man aged 50 or older in good health. CDR3 region: CASSVADTQYF. For the CDR3, the DNA is TGTGCCAGTAGTGTAGCGGATACGCAGTATTTT.